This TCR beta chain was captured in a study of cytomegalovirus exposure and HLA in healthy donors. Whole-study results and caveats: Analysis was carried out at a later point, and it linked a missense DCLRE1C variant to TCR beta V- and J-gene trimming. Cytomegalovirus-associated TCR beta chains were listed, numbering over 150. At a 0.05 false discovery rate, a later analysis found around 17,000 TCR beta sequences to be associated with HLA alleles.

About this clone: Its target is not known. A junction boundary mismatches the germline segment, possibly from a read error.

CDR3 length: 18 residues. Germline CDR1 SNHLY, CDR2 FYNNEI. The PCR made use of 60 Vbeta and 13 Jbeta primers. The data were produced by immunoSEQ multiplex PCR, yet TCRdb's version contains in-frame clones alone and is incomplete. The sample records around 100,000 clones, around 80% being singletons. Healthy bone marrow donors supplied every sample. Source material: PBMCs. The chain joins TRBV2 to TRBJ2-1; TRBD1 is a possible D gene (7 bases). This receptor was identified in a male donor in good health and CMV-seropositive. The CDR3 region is CASSEGPAGGSSYNEQFF. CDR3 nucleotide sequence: TGTGCCAGCAGCGAAGGGCCCGCAGGGGGGAGCTCCTACAATGAGCAGTTCTTC.